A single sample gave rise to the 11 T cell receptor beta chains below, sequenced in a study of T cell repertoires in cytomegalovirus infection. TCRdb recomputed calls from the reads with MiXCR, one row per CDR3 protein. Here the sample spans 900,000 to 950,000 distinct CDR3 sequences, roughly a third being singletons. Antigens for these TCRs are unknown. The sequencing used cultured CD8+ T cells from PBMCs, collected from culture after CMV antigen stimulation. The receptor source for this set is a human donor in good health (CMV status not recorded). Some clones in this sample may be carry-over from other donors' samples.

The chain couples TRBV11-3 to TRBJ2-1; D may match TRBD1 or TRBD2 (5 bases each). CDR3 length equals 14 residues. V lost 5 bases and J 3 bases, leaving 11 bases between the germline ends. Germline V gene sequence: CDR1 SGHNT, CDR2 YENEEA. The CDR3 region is CASSDRDGYNEQFF. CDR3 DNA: TGTGCCAGCAGCGACCGGGACGGCTACAATGAGCAGTTCTTC.

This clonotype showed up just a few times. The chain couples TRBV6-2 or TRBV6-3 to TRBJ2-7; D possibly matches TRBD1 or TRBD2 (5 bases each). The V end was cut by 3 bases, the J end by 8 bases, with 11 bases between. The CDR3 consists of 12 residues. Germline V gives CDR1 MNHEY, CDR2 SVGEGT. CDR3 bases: TGTGCCAGCAGTTATTTGGGGGAGAAGCAGTACGTC. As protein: CASSYLGEKQYV.

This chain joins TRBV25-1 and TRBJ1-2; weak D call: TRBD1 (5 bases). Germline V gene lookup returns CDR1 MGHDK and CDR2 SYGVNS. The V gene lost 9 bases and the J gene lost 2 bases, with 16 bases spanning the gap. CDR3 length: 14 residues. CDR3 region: CASLSDNPNYGYTF. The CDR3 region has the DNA TGTGCCAGTTTGTCGGACAATCCGAACTATGGCTACACCTTC.

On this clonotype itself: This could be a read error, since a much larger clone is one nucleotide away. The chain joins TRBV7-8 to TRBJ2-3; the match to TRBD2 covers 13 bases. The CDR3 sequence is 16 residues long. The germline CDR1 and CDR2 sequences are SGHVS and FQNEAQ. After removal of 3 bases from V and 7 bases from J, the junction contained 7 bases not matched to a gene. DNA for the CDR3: TGTGCCAGCAGCTTCGGGACTAGCGGGGTCGATAATACGCAGTATTTT. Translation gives CASSFGTSGVDNTQYF.

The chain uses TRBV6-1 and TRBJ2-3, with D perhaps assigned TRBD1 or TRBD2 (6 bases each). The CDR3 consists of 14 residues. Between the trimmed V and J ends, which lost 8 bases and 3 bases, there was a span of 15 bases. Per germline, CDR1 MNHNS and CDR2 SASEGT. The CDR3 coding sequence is TGTGCCAGCCCGGCTAGGGGGAGGACAGATACGCAGTATTTT. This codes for CASPARGRTDTQYF.

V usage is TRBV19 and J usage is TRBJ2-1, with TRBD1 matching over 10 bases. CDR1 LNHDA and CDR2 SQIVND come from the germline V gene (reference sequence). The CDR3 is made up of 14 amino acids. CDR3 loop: CVTTTGTGDNEQFF. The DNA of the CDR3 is TGTGTCACAACAACCGGGACAGGGGACAATGAGCAGTTCTTC.

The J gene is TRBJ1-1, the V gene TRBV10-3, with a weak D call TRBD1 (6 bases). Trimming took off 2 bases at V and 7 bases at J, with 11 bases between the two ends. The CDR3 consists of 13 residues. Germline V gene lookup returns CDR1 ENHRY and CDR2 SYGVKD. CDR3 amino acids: CAISERGADEAFF. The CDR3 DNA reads TGTGCCATCAGTGAGCGGGGGGCGGATGAAGCTTTCTTT.

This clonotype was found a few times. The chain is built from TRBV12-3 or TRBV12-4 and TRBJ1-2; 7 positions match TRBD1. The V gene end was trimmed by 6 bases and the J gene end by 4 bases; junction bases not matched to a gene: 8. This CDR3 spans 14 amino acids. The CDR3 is CASSPTGHGYGYTF. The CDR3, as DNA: TGTGCCAGCAGCCCGACAGGGCACGGCTATGGCTACACCTTC.

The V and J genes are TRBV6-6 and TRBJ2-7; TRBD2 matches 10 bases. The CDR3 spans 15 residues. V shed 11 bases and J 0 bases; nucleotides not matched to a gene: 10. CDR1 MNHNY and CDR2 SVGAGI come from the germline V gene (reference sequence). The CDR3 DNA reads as TGTGCCGCCCGGCTAGCGGGGGCCTTCTCCTACGAGCAGTACTTC. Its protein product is CAARLAGAFSYEQYF.

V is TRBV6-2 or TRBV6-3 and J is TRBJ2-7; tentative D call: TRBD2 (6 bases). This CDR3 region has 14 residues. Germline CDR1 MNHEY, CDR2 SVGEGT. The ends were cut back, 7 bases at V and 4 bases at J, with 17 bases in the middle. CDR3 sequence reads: CASTPRQGLYEQYV. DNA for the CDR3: TGTGCCAGCACTCCACGGCAGGGACTTTACGAGCAGTACGTC.

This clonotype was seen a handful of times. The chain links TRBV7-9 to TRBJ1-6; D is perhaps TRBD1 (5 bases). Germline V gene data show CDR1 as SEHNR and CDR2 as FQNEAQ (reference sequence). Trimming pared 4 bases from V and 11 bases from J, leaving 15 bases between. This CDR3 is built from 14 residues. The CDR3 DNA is TGTGCCAGCAGCTCGGGACGAAATCAGGCACCCCTCCACTTT. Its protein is CASSSGRNQAPLHF. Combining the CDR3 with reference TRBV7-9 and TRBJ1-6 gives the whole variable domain DTGVSQNPRHKITKRGQNVTFRCDPISEHNRLYWYRQTLGQGPEFLTYFQNEAQLEKSRLLSDRFSAERPKGSFSTLEIQRTEQGDSAMYLCASSSGRNQAPLHFGNGTRLTVT.